These 18 T cell receptor beta chains share one sample of origin, sequenced in a study of beta chain features in type 1 diabetes. Expressed TCRB transcripts got sequenced, as all isolated RNA was reverse transcribed. TCRdb keeps only in-frame clones here, not all; method: immunoSEQ multiplex PCR. The table shows tens of thousands of clones, with about 60% occurring only once. The material sequenced was Tregs from blood. These receptors came from a woman under 30 in good health.

V and J are TRBV6-5 and TRBJ1-2; 8 positions match TRBD1. In germline, CDR1 is MNHEY, CDR2 SVGAGI. This CDR3 is built from 13 residues. V gave up 3 bases and J gave up 8 bases; unmatched junction bases: 5. The CDR3 DNA reads TGTGCCAGCAGTTATGGGACAGGCGGGGGCTACACCTTC. It codes for CASSYGTGGGYTF.

This clone was counted a single time. The V and J genes are TRBV7-2 and TRBJ1-2, with TRBD1 as a possible D gene (6 bases). This CDR3 is built from 15 residues. V lost 5 bases and J lost 3, with 16 bases in between. Germline CDR1 SGHTA, CDR2 FQGNSA. CDR3 in amino acids: CASSPFFSGDYGYTF. CDR3 DNA sequence: TGTGCCAGCAGCCCCTTCTTTTCAGGGGACTATGGCTACACCTTC. Filled out from reference TRBV7-2 and TRBJ1-2, the complete variable domain reads GAGVSQSPSNKVTEKGKDVELRCDPISGHTALYWYRQSLGQGLEFLIYFQGNSAPDKSGLPSDRFSAERTGGSVSTLTIQRTQQEDSAVYLCASSPFFSGDYGYTFGSGTRLTVV.

Here the CDR3 reads CASTRGREKYGYTF. Written as DNA, the CDR3 is TGTGCCAGCACCAGAGGACGGGAGAAGTATGGCTACACCTTC. V usage is TRBV6-5 and J usage is TRBJ1-2; D unclear. Trimming pared 7 bases from V and 5 bases from J, leaving 17 bases between. Germline-derived CDR1 and CDR2 are MNHEY and SVGAGI. The CDR3 runs 14 residues.

In this sample, this clone is large. V usage is TRBV7-2 and J usage is TRBJ2-5; D may be TRBD1 (6 bases). CDR3 size: 14 residues. CDR1 is SGHTA and CDR2 is FQGNSA in the germline V gene. V was cut by 3 bases and J by 1 base, with 9 bases left in between. DNA for the CDR3: TGTGCCAGCAGCTTTAGGACAGTCCAAGAGACCCAGTACTTC. Encoded protein: CASSFRTVQETQYF.

The chain has TRBV7-2 and TRBJ2-5; 10 bases are a match to TRBD1. V lost 4 bases, J lost 5 bases, and 7 bases stayed unmatched. Germline V gives CDR1 SGHTA, CDR2 FQGNSA. This CDR3 contains 15 residues. The CDR3 bases are TGTGCCAGCAGCTATGGACAGGGGGGAGAGGAGACCCAGTACTTC. It is translated as CASSYGQGGEETQYF.

V is TRBV2 and J is TRBJ1-1; TRBD1 might be the D (5 bases). CDR1 and CDR2 (germline): SNHLY, FYNNEI. The CDR3 runs 15 residues. V dropped 7 bases and J dropped 0 bases, with 15 bases sitting between them. In nucleotides, the CDR3 is TGTGCCAGCACCTTGAACGGGGGTTTGAACACTGAAGCTTTCTTT. Protein product: CASTLNGGLNTEAFF. The variable domain in full, with the rest retrieved from reference TRBV2 and TRBJ1-1, is EPEVTQTPSHQVTQMGQEVILRCVPISNHLYFYWYRQILGQKVEFLVSFYNNEISEKSEIFDDQFSVERPDGSNFTLKIRSTKLEDSAMYFCASTLNGGLNTEAFFGQGTRLTVV.

This clone was detected only a few times. V gene TRBV7-2 combines with J gene TRBJ2-2; 7 bases line up with TRBD2. The germline gives CDR1 SGHTA, CDR2 FQGNSA. Trimming removed 5 bases from V and 5 bases from J; junction bases left unmatched: 8. The CDR3 runs 15 residues. The CDR3 reads CASSPLARRTGELFF. The CDR3 nucleotides are TGTGCCAGCAGCCCACTAGCGAGGAGAACCGGGGAGCTGTTTTTT.

The gene calls are TRBV6-1 and TRBJ1-5, with 7 nucleotides matching TRBD1. Germline V gene sequence: CDR1 MNHNS, CDR2 SASEGT. This CDR3 contains 15 residues. J was trimmed by 5 bases and V by 5 bases; bases with no gene match: 9. CDR3 amino acids: CASSNLQGPDQPQHF. The CDR3 DNA sequence: TGTGCCAGCAGTAACTTACAGGGGCCCGATCAGCCCCAGCATTTT.

The J gene is TRBJ2-3, the V gene TRBV7-3, with 13 nucleotides matching TRBD2. CDR3 length: 14 amino acids. CDR1 SGHTA and CDR2 FQGTGA come from the germline V gene. Unmatched junction bases numbered 6, after V lost 4 bases and J lost 11 bases. Here the CDR3 reads CASSSGLAGSGQYF. The CDR3 DNA follows: TGTGCCAGCAGCTCGGGACTAGCGGGGTCCGGGCAGTATTTT.

The CDR3 loop is CASSFLTGIRGYTF. The DNA of the CDR3 is TGTGCCAGCAGCTTTCTTACAGGGATACGCGGCTACACCTTC. The V call is TRBV7-2, the J call TRBJ1-2; D might be TRBD1 (6 bases). The ends were cut back, 3 bases at V and 8 bases at J, with 16 bases in the middle. Looked up from germline, CDR1 is SGHTA and CDR2 is FQGNSA. The CDR3 sequence is 14 residues long.

This sequence joins TRBV7-2 and TRBJ1-4; tentative D call: TRBD1 (6 bases). V was trimmed by 2 bases and J by 4 bases, leaving 11 bases between them. Germline V CDR1 and CDR2: SGHTA, FQGNSA. The CDR3 is made up of 15 amino acids. The CDR3 nucleotides read TGTGCCAGCAGCTTAAGAGGGGGTGGTAATGAAAAACTGTTTTTT. Residues: CASSLRGGGNEKLFF.

The V gene is TRBV7-9, the J gene TRBJ2-3; D is undetermined. The CDR3 sequence is 13 residues long. Germline CDR1 SEHNR, CDR2 FQNEAQ (reference sequence). V was cut by 1 base and J by 4 bases, with 6 bases left in between. This chain's CDR3 is CASSLVGADTQYF. In nucleotides, the CDR3 is TGTGCCAGCAGCTTAGTTGGAGCAGATACGCAGTATTTT.

This clone was recorded a few times. The J gene is TRBJ2-1, the V gene TRBV4-1, with D maybe TRBD2 (5 bases). V lost 0 bases to trimming and J lost 2 bases, with 8 bases between them. The CDR3 is 15 residues long. CDR1 and CDR2 (germline): MGHRA, YSYEKL. In DNA form, the CDR3 reads TGCGCCAGCAGCCAAGATCTACTAGCCTACAATGAGCAGTTCTTC. Translating gives CASSQDLLAYNEQFF.

The chain couples TRBV5-1 to TRBJ2-1; D perhaps matches TRBD1 (5 bases). Germline V gene sequence: CDR1 SGHRS, CDR2 YFSETQ. With 6 bases removed from V and 0 bases from J, the gap between germline ends came to 10 bases. The CDR3 extends over 14 amino acids. The CDR3 DNA is TGCGCCAGCACCCCAGGGTTCTCCTACAATGAGCAGTTCTTC. Encoded protein: CASTPGFSYNEQFF.

V gene TRBV5-1 combines with J gene TRBJ1-2, with D tentatively TRBD1 (5 bases). V was clipped by 5 bases and J by 4 bases, with 12 bases between them. The germline gives CDR1 SGHRS, CDR2 YFSETQ. There are 13 residues in the CDR3. CDR3 coding DNA: TGCGCCAGCAGTAGTGACAGACTCTATGGCTACACCTTC. Its translation: CASSSDRLYGYTF.

The chain joins TRBV7-8 to TRBJ1-4, with TRBD1 identical over 7 bases. V shed 5 bases, J shed 3 bases, and the junction held 12 bases outside the gene matches. Germline V CDR1 and CDR2: SGHVS, FQNEAQ. The CDR3 is 17 residues long. The CDR3 bases are TGTGCCAGCAGCCCCGAAACCCCTACAGGGGCTAATGAAAAACTGTTTTTT. It yields the protein CASSPETPTGANEKLFF.

The V gene is TRBV7-9, the J gene TRBJ2-7, with TRBD2 matching 11 bases. Trimming took 4 bases from V and 3 from J; bases not matched to a gene: 8. The CDR3 is made up of 16 amino acids. The V gene's germline CDR1 is SEHNR and CDR2 FQNEAQ (reference sequence). The CDR3 sequence is CASSSGLAAVRYEQYF. CDR3 DNA sequence: TGTGCCAGCAGCTCGGGACTAGCGGCAGTTCGCTACGAGCAGTACTTC. Combining the CDR3 with reference TRBV7-9 and TRBJ2-7 gives the whole variable domain DTGVSQNPRHKITKRGQNVTFRCDPISEHNRLYWYRQTLGQGPEFLTYFQNEAQLEKSRLLSDRFSAERPKGSFSTLEIQRTEQGDSAMYLCASSSGLAAVRYEQYFGPGTRLTVT.

This sequence joins TRBV7-2 and TRBJ2-3; 11 nucleotides align to TRBD2. The V and J ends lost 4 bases and 5 bases, in that order; junction bases with no gene match: 2. This CDR3 has 14 amino acids. Per the germline V gene, CDR1 is SGHTA and CDR2 is FQGNSA. The CDR3 spells CASSSGLAGDTQYF. The CDR3 bases are TGTGCCAGCAGCTCAGGACTAGCGGGAGATACGCAGTATTTT.